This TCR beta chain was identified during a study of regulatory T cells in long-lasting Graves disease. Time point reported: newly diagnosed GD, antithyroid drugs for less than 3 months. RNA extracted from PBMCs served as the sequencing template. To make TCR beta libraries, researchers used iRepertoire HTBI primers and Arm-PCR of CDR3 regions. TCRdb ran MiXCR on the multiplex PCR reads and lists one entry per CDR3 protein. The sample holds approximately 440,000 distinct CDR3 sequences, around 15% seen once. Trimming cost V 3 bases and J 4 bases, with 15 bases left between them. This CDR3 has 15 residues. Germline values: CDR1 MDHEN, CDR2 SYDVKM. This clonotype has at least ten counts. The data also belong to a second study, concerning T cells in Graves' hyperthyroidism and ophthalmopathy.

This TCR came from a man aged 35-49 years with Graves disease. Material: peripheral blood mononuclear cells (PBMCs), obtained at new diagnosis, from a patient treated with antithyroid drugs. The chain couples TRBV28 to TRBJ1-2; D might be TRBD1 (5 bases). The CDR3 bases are TGTGCCAGCAGTTTCGTGGGGCCTTGGGCCTATGGCTACACCTTC. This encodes CASSFVGPWAYGYTF.